These 16 T cell receptor beta chains came from one sample sequenced in a study of shared clonotypes between healthy human individuals. Generated by immunoSEQ multiplex PCR, the TCRdb table keeps only in-frame clones and is missing some. The table includes under 1,100,000 clones, approximately 76% detected once. The material sequenced was memory CD4+ T cells sorted from blood. The subset was: CD45RA-negative fraction. These receptors were obtained from a man in his late teens or twenties in good health.

The CDR3 here is CASSPGTGGRTGELFF. The CDR3 DNA reads TGTGCCAGCAGCCCGGGGACAGGGGGTAGGACCGGGGAGCTGTTTTTT. The V call is TRBV5-4, the J call TRBJ2-2; TRBD1 matches at 11 bases. CDR1 is SGHNT, CDR2 YYREEE, per germline (reference sequence). The ends lost 4 bases at V and 5 bases at J; junction bases unmatched: 7. CDR3 length equals 16 residues.

This clone was picked up a small number of times. The V gene is TRBV5-4, the J gene TRBJ2-6; 7 bases line up with TRBD1. J was trimmed by 0 bases and V by 4 bases; bases with no gene match: 4. This CDR3 has 16 amino acids. Germline V gene data show CDR1 as SGHNT and CDR2 as YYREEE (reference sequence). The CDR3 DNA sequence: TGTGCCAGCAGCGTGGACAGGTCCTCTGGGGCCAACGTCCTGACTTTC. Translated, it gives CASSVDRSSGANVLTF.

The rearrangement links TRBV21-1 to TRBJ1-2. TRBV21-1 is reported as a pseudogene. The CDR3 is 16 residues long. The CDR3 nucleotides are TGTGCCAGCAGCAATGGAGGCGGGGGGACAGGCGTTGGCTACACCTTC. Translation gives CASSNGGGGTGVGYTF.

This chain uses TRBV28 with TRBJ1-4, with a weak D call TRBD1 (6 bases). Germline CDR1 reads MDHEN; CDR2 reads SYDVKM. The CDR3 has 20 amino acids. The V gene lost 4 bases and the J gene lost 0 bases, with 24 bases spanning the gap. CDR3 loop: CASSYPSGTRVLATNEKLFF. The DNA of the CDR3 is TGTGCCAGCAGTTATCCATCCGGGACAAGAGTACTTGCAACTAATGAAAAACTGTTTTTT.

CDR3 bases: TGTGCCAGCAGCCCCCGGGACACTTACTCTGGAAACACCATATATTTT. Encoded protein: CASSPRDTYSGNTIYF. The chain has TRBV9 and TRBJ1-3, with D possibly matching TRBD1 (6 bases). Germline CDR1 and CDR2: SGDLS and YYNGEE. V lost 4 bases, J lost 0 bases, and 14 bases lay in between. This CDR3 is 16 amino acids long.

The chain combines TRBV5-1 with TRBJ1-4; D may be TRBD1 (6 bases). The V end was cut by 7 bases, the J end by 0 bases, with 19 bases between. The CDR3 extends over 17 amino acids. Germline CDR1 SGHRS, CDR2 YFSETQ. CDR3 sequence (DNA): TGCGCCAGCCACAAGGGGGTAGGTGGAGCAACTAATGAAAAACTGTTTTTT. The encoded protein is CASHKGVGGATNEKLFF.

The chain uses TRBV10-1 and TRBJ2-7, with 8 bases lining up with TRBD2. Trimming cost V 4 bases and J 6 bases; bases outside gene matches: 5. The germline gives CDR1 WNHNN, CDR2 SYGVQD (reference sequence). There are 13 residues in the CDR3. The CDR3: CASSGLANGEQYF. The CDR3 coding sequence is TGCGCCAGCAGTGGACTAGCGAATGGCGAGCAGTACTTC.

The genes are TRBV2 and TRBJ1-5; TRBD1 aligns across 10 bases. The V gene end was trimmed by 11 bases and the J gene end by 1 base; junction bases not matched to a gene: 8. The germline V gene has CDR1 SNHLY and CDR2 FYNNEI. The CDR3 is made up of 15 amino acids. The CDR3 protein is CASGDRGKSNQPQHF. CDR3 nucleotides: TGTGCCTCCGGGGACAGGGGAAAGAGCAATCAGCCCCAGCATTTT.

This chain links TRBV2 with TRBJ2-3; 9 bases line up with TRBD2. The CDR3 is made up of 15 amino acids. Germline CDR1 SNHLY, CDR2 FYNNEI. Germline trimming cut 6 bases from V and 2 bases from J; bases unmatched to any gene: 6. CDR3 bases: TGTGCCAGCAGGACAGGACTAGCGACCACAGATACGCAGTATTTT. Translated, it gives CASRTGLATTDTQYF.

This clone was counted only a few times. The rearrangement joins TRBV5-1 to TRBJ2-3, with D possibly TRBD1 on 6 matching bases. This CDR3 contains 13 residues. Per germline, CDR1 SGHRS and CDR2 YFSETQ. V was trimmed by 7 bases and J by 9 bases, leaving 18 bases between them. The CDR3 spells CASHQTERGTQYF. In nucleotides, the CDR3 is TGCGCCAGCCACCAAACGGAGAGGGGGACGCAGTATTTT.

This chain uses TRBV18 with TRBJ2-7; D may correspond to TRBD1 or TRBD2 (6 bases each). This CDR3 region has 16 residues. Germline CDR1 is KGHSH and CDR2 is LQKENI. The V end lost 3 bases, the J end lost 2 bases, and 17 bases lay between the germline ends. The CDR3, as DNA: TGTGCCAGCTCACCTCTCCGGGGGTCAGGGGCCTACGAGCAGTACTTC. Translated: CASSPLRGSGAYEQYF.

V is TRBV4-1 and J is TRBJ2-3; weak D call: TRBD2 (5 bases). CDR1 and CDR2 (germline): MGHRA, YSYEKL. This CDR3 is 16 amino acids long. V lost 3 bases, J lost 0 bases, and 13 bases lay in between. The CDR3 here is CASSQGTRTSTDTQYF. As DNA, the CDR3 is TGCGCCAGCAGCCAGGGAACTAGGACTAGCACAGATACGCAGTATTTT.

This clone was recorded only once. This chain joins TRBV5-1 and TRBJ1-3; D might be TRBD1 (6 bases). The germline V and J ends were trimmed by 1 base and 2 bases, with 13 bases remaining between them. CDR1 and CDR2 from the germline V gene are SGHRS and YFSETQ. The CDR3 sequence is 16 residues long. The CDR3: CASSLSGEGAGNTIYF. CDR3 nucleotides: TGCGCCAGCAGCTTGTCGGGTGAGGGGGCTGGAAACACCATATATTTT.

Many counts were recorded for this clone. The chain is built from TRBV19 and TRBJ2-2, with D uncertain. This CDR3 spans 14 amino acids. The V end lost 1 base, the J end lost 3 bases, and 6 bases lay between the germline ends. Germline assignment: CDR1 LNHDA and CDR2 SQIVND (reference sequence). This CDR3 is CASSIVGYTGELFF. Here the CDR3 DNA reads TGTGCCAGTAGTATAGTAGGTTACACCGGGGAGCTGTTTTTT.

This clone was observed once. The chain combines TRBV9 with TRBJ1-1; D unclear. CDR1 is SGDLS and CDR2 is YYNGEE in the germline V gene. The CDR3 is made up of 15 amino acids. V was shortened by 0 bases and J by 5 bases, with 14 bases between the two germline ends. The CDR3 nucleotides read TGTGCCAGCAGCGTAGCTCTGGGCCGTAGAACTGAAGCTTTCTTT. Residues: CASSVALGRRTEAFF.

This clone was observed at least ten times. The chain joins TRBV28 to TRBJ1-6, with D hard to call. The CDR3 contains 14 residues. Trimming shortened V by 6 bases and J by 2 bases, and 8 bases separated the two germline ends. Germline lookup yields CDR1 MDHEN and CDR2 SYDVKM. CDR3 sequence (DNA): TGTGCCAGCAGGGACGGACCCTATAATTCACCCCTCCACTTT. Translated: CASRDGPYNSPLHF.